Below, 5 T cell receptor beta chains from the same sample are listed, as sequenced in a study of immune evolution from preneoplasia to lung adenocarcinoma. The protocol was immunoSEQ multiplex PCR, while the TCRdb copy is restricted to in-frame clones and leaves out a portion. The sample shows 9,000 to 10,000 clones, around 90% of them seen only once. Sequences were obtained from FFPE invasive lung adenocarcinoma tissue. These receptors all come from a person in their 70s with invasive lung adenocarcinoma. Some clones in this sample may be carry-over from other donors' samples.

The genes are TRBV28 and TRBJ2-7, with D possibly TRBD2 on 6 matching bases. Trimming cost V 6 bases and J 4 bases, with 19 bases left between them. This CDR3 is 15 amino acids long. Germline V gives CDR1 MDHEN, CDR2 SYDVKM. In nucleotides, the CDR3 is TGTGCCAGCAGAAGAACGGGGGTTGGTTATTACGAGCAGTACTTC. Its protein product is CASRRTGVGYYEQYF.

The chain employs TRBV14 and TRBJ2-7; no definite D call. The CDR3 has 14 amino acids. V dropped 4 bases and J dropped 2 bases, with 12 bases sitting between them. CDR1 SGHDN and CDR2 FVKESK come from the germline V gene. CDR3 sequence: CASSRSDGTYEQYF. The CDR3 region has the DNA TGTGCCAGCAGCCGATCGGACGGAACCTACGAGCAGTACTTC. The full variable domain, its missing parts supplied by reference TRBV14 and TRBJ2-7, is EAGVTQFPSHSVIEKGQTVTLRCDPISGHDNLYWYRRVMGKEIKFLLHFVKESKQDESGMPNNRFLAERTGGTYSTLKVQPAELEDSGVYFCASSRSDGTYEQYFGPGTRLTVT.

The gene calls are TRBV6-5 and TRBJ1-5, with 10 bases fitting TRBD1. V was pared by 7 bases and J by 11 bases, with 14 bases of the junction left unmatched. From germline, CDR1 is MNHEY and CDR2 SVGAGI. The CDR3 totals 15 residues. The CDR3 is CASMAGQGFPGAQHF. The CDR3 nucleotides read TGTGCCAGCATGGCGGGACAGGGGTTTCCCGGGGCCCAGCATTTT.

The sample holds one count of this clone. The rearrangement joins TRBV2 to TRBJ1-2; D is possibly TRBD1 (5 bases). Trimming removed 6 bases from V and 0 bases from J, with 14 bases in between. The V gene's germline CDR1 is SNHLY and CDR2 FYNNEI. This CDR3 has 15 amino acids. CDR3 residues: CASSLRQSANYGYTF. For the CDR3, the DNA is TGTGCCAGCAGCCTTAGACAGAGCGCTAACTATGGCTACACCTTC.

This clone was counted once. The V call is TRBV6-1, the J call TRBJ1-5, with D unclear. Germline-derived CDR1 and CDR2 are MNHNS and SASEGT. V lost 4 bases, J lost 7 bases, and 17 bases lay in between. This CDR3 comprises 15 residues. CDR3 protein: CASSVTESQTQPQHF. CDR3 nucleotide sequence: TGTGCCAGCAGTGTAACAGAATCCCAGACCCAGCCCCAGCATTTT.